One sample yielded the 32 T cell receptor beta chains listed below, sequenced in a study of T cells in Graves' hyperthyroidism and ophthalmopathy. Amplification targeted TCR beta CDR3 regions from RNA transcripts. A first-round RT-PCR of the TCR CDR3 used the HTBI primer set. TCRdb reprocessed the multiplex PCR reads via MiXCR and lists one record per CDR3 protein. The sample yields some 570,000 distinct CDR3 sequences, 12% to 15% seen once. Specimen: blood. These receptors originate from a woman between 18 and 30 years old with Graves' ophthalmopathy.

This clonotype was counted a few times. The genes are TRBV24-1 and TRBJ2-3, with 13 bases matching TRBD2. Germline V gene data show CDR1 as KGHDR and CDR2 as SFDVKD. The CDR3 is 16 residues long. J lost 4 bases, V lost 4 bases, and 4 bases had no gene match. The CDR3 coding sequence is TGTGCCACCAGTGAACTAGCGGGAGGGGGGGCAGATACGCAGTATTTT. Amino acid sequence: CATSELAGGGADTQYF.

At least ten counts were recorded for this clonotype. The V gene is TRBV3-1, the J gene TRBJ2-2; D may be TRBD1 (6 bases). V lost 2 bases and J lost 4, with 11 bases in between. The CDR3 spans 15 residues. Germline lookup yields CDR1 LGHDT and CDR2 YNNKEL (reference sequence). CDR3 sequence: CASSQITGSTGELFF. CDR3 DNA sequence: TGTGCCAGCAGCCAAATCACAGGGAGCACCGGGGAGCTGTTTTTT.

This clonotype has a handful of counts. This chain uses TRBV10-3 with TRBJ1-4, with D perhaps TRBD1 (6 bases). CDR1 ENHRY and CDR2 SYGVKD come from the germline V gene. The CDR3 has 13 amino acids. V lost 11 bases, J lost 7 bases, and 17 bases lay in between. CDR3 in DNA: TGTGCCTCCCGACAGGCGGCGGGTGAAAAACTGTTTTTT. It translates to CASRQAAGEKLFF.

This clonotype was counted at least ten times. The CDR3 here is CASPDRSPPTEAFF. CDR3 in DNA: TGTGCCAGCCCCGACCGAAGTCCACCCACTGAAGCTTTCTTT. The rearrangement joins TRBV2 to TRBJ1-1; D unclear. The CDR3 covers 14 residues. Trimming stripped 8 bases from V and 4 bases from J, with 17 bases between. Germline-derived CDR1 and CDR2 are SNHLY and FYNNEI.

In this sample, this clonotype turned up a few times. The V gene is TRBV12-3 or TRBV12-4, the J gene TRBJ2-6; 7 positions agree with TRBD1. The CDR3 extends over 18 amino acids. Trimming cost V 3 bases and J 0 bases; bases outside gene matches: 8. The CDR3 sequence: CASSFTTGRASGANVLTF. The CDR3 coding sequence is TGTGCCAGCAGTTTTACGACAGGGAGAGCCTCTGGGGCCAACGTCCTGACTTTC.

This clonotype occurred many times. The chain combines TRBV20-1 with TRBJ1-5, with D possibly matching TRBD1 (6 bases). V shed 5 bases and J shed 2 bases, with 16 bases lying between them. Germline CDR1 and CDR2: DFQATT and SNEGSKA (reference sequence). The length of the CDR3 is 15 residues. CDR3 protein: CSAPTGGAGNQPQHF. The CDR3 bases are TGCAGTGCTCCCACGGGGGGCGCAGGCAATCAGCCCCAGCATTTT.

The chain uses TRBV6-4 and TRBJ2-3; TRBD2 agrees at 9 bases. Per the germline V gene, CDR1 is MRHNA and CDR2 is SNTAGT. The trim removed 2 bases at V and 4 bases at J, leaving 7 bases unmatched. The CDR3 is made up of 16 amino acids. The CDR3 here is CASSDGAGGPPDTQYF. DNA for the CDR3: TGTGCCAGCAGTGACGGTGCGGGAGGGCCCCCAGATACGCAGTATTTT.

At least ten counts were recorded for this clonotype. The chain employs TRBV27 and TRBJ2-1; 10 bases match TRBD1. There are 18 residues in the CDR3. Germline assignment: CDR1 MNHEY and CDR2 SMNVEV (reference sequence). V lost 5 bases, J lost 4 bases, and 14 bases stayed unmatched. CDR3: CASSPTLWDRGKYNEQFF. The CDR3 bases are TGTGCCAGCAGTCCTACCCTGTGGGACAGGGGAAAGTACAATGAGCAGTTCTTC.

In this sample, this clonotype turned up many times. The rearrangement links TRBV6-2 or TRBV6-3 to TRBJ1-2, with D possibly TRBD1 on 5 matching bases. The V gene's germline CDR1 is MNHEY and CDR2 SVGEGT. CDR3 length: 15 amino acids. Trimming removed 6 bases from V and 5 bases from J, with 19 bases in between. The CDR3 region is CASRPTGTDIYGYTF. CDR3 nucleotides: TGTGCCAGCAGACCCACCGGGACGGACATTTATGGCTACACCTTC.

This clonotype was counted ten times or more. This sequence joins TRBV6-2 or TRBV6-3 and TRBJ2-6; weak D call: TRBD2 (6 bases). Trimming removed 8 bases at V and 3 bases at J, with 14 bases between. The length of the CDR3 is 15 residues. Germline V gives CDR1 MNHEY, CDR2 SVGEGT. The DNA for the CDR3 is TGTGCCAGCGGAAGGGCGGGAAGTGGGGCCAACGTCCTGACTTTC. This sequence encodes CASGRAGSGANVLTF.

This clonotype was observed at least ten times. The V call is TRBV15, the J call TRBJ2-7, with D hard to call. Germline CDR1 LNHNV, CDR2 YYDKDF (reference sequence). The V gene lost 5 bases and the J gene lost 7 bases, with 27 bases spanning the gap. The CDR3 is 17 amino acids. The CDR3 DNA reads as TGTGCCACCAGCCCTGCTAAGGGCCGCTGGAATGTTGGAGAGCAGTACTTC. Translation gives CATSPAKGRWNVGEQYF.

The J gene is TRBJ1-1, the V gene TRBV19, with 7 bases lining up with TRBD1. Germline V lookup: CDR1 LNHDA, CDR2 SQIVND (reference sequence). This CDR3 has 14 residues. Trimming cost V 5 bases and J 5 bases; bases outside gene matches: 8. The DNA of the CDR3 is TGTGCCAGTAGTTCCGAACAGGGGCTAACTGAAGCTTTCTTT. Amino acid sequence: CASSSEQGLTEAFF.

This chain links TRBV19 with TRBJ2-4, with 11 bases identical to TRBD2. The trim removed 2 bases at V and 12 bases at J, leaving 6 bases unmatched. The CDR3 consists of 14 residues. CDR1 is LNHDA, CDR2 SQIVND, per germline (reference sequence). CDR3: CASSITSGSADQYF. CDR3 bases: TGTGCCAGTAGTATAACTAGCGGGAGCGCGGATCAGTACTTC.

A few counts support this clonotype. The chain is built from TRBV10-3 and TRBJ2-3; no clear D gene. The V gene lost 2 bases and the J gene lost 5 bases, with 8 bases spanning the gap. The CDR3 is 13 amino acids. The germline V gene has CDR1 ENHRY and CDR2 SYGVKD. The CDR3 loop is CAISEEERDTQYF. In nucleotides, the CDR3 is TGTGCCATCAGTGAGGAGGAGAGAGATACGCAGTATTTT.

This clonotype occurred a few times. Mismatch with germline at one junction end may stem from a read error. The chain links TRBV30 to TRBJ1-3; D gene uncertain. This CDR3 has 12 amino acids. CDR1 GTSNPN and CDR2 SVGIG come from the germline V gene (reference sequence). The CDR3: CVWSEQGNTIYF. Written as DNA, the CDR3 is TGTGTCTGGAGTGAACAGGGAAACACCATATATTTT.

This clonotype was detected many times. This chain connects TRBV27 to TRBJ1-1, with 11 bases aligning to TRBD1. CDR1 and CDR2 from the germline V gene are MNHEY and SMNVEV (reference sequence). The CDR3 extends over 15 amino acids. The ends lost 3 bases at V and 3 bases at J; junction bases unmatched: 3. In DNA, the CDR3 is TGTGCCAGCAGTTTCGGACAGGGGGCCGACACTGAAGCTTTCTTT. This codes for CASSFGQGADTEAFF.

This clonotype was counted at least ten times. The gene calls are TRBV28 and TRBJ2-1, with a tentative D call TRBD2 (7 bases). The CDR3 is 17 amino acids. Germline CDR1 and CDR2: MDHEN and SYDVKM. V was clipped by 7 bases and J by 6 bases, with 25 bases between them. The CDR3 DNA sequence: TGTGCCAGCAACCGCCTAGGGAGGGGGGAACTATTCAATGAGCAGTTCTTC. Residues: CASNRLGRGELFNEQFF.

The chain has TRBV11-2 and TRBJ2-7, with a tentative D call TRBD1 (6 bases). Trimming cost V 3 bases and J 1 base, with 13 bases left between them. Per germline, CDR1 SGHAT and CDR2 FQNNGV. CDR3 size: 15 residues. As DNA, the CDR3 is TGTGCCAGCAGCTTCCGGGACATTAGTTCCTACGAGCAGTACTTC. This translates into CASSFRDISSYEQYF.

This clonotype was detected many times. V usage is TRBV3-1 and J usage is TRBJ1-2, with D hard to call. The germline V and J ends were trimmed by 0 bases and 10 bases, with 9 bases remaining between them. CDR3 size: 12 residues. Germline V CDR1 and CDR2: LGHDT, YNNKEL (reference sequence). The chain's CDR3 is CASSQDQGPYTF. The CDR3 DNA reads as TGTGCCAGCAGCCAAGATCAAGGCCCCTACACCTTC.

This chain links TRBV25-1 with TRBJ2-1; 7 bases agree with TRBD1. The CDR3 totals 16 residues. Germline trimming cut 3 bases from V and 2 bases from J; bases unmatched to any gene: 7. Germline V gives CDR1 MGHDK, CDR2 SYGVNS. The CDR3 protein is CASSDLQGLTYNEQFF. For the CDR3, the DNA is TGTGCCAGCAGTGACTTACAGGGGTTGACCTACAATGAGCAGTTCTTC.

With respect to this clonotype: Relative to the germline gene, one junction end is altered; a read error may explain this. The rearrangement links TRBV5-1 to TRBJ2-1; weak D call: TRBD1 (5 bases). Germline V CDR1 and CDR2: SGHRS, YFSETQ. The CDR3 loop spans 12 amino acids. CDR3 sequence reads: CATSDTHNEQFF. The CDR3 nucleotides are TGTGCCACTTCGGACACTCACAATGAGCAGTTCTTC. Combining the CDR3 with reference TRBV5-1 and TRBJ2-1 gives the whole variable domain KAGVTQTPRYLIKTRGQQVTLSCSPISGHRSVSWYQQTPGQGLQFLFEYFSETQRNKGNFPGRFSGRQFSNSRSEMNVSTLELGDSALYLCATSDTHNEQFFGPGTRLTVL.

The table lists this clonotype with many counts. Written as DNA, the CDR3 is TGTGCCAGCAGTGAAGGTCAGGGCCCAGGGAATCTCTATGGCTACACCTTC. Translation: CASSEGQGPGNLYGYTF. This sequence joins TRBV2 and TRBJ1-2, with a possible D match to TRBD1 (5 bases). This CDR3 comprises 17 residues. Germline V CDR1 and CDR2: SNHLY, FYNNEI. The V end was cut by 1 base, the J end by 4 bases, with 19 bases between.

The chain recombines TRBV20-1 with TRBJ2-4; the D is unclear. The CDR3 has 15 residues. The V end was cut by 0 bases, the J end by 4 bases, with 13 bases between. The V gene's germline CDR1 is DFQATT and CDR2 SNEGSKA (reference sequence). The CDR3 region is CSARDSQLRKNIQYF. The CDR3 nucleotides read TGCAGTGCTAGAGATAGTCAACTACGAAAAAACATTCAGTACTTC.

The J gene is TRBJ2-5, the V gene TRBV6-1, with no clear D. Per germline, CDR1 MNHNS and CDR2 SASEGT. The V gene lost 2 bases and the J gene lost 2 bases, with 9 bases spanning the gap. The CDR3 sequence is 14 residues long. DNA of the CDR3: TGTGCCAGCAGTGAAAGAGCTAGACAAGAGACCCAGTACTTC. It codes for CASSERARQETQYF.

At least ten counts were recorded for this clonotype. The CDR3 here is CASSLSGQTYEQYF. CDR3 DNA sequence: TGTGCCAGCAGCTTATCGGGACAGACCTACGAGCAGTACTTC. The chain employs TRBV7-9 and TRBJ2-7; TRBD1 matches at 7 bases. The CDR3 contains 14 residues. Looked up from germline, CDR1 is SEHNR and CDR2 is FQNEAQ (reference sequence). Unmatched junction bases numbered 3, after V lost 2 bases and J lost 2 bases.

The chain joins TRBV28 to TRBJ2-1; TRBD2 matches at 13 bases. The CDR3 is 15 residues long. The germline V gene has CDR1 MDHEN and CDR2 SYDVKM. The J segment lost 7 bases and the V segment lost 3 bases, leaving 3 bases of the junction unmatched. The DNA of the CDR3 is TGTGCCAGCAGTTTGTGGACTAGCGGGGGAAATGAGCAGTTCTTC. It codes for CASSLWTSGGNEQFF.

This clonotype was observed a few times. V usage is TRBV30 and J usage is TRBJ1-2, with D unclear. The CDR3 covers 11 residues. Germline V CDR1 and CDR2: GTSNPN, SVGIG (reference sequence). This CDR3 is CAKLANYGYTF. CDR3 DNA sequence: TGTGCAAAATTAGCTAACTATGGCTACACCTTC.

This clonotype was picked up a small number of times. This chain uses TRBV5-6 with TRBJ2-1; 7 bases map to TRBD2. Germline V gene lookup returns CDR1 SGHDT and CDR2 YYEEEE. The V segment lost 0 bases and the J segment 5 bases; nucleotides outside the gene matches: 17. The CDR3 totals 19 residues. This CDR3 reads CASSLEGREGLAVHNEQFF. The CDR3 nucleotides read TGTGCCAGCAGCTTGGAGGGAAGGGAAGGGCTAGCGGTCCACAATGAGCAGTTCTTC.

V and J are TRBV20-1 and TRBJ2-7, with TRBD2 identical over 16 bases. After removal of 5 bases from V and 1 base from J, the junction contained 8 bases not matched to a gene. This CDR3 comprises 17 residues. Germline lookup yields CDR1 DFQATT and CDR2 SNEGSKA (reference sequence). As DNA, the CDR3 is TGCAGTGCTGAGGGACTAGCGGGAGGGCCTACTTCCTACGAGCAGTACTTC. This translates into CSAEGLAGGPTSYEQYF.

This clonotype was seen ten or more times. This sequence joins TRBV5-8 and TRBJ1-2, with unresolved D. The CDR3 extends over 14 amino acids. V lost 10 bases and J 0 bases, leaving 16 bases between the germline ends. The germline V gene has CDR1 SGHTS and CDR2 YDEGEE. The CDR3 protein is CAHQDSAANYGYTF. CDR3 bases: TGTGCCCACCAAGATAGTGCGGCTAACTATGGCTACACCTTC.

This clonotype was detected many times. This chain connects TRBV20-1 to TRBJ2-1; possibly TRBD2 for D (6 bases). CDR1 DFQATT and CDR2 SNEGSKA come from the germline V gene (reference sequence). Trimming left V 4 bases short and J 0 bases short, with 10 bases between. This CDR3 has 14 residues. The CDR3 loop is CSATGGISYNEQFF. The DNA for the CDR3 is TGCAGTGCTACTGGCGGGATCTCCTACAATGAGCAGTTCTTC.

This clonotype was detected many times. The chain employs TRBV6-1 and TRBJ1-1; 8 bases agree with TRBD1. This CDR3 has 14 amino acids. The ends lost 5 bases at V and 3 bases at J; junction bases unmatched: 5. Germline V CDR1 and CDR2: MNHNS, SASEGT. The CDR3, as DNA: TGTGCCAGCAGTCTCCAGACAGGGGACACTGAAGCTTTCTTT. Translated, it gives CASSLQTGDTEAFF.